This T cell receptor beta chain was captured by sequencing in a study of post-analysis software for immune sequencing data. Study findings and constraints: Analysis by F measure revealed that same-batch samples clustered strongly together. When patients were compared with controls, 4 or 5 TRBV segments were more frequent, TRBV5-6, TRBV5-1 and TRBV20-1 among them.

Looked up from germline, CDR1 is KGHDR and CDR2 is SFDVKD. V was cut by 2 bases and J by 6 bases, with 3 bases left in between. The CDR3 loop spans 12 amino acids. cDNA libraries for TCR beta contained unique molecular identifiers. TCRdb analysed the PCR reads with MiXCR anew, one entry per CDR3 protein. Among 700,000 to 900,000 distinct CDR3 sequences listed, more than 45% were seen once. Regarding this clonotype: No antigen is known for it.

Sequenced material: blood. This chain links TRBV24-1 with TRBJ2-2; D gene unclear. The receptor was isolated from a girl aged 5 to 17 with multiple sclerosis. The CDR3 coding sequence is TGTGCCACCAGTGATTCTGCCGGGGAGCTGTTTTTT. This encodes CATSDSAGELFF.